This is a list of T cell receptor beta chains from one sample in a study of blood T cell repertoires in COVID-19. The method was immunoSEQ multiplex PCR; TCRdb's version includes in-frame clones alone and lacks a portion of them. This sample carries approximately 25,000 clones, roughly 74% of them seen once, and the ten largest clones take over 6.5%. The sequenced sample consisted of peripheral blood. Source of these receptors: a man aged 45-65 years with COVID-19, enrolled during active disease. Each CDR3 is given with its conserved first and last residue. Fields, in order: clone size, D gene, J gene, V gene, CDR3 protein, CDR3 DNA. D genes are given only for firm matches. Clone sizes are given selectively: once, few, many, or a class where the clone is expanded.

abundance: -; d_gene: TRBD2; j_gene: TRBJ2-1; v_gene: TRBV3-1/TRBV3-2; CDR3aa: CASRRTSGRHNEQFF; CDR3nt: TGTGCCAGCCGGCGGACTAGCGGGCGACACAATGAGCAGTTCTTC
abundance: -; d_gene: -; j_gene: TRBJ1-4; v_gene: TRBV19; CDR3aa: CASPPPANEKLFF; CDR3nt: TGTGCCAGCCCTCCACCAGCTAATGAAAAACTGTTTTTT
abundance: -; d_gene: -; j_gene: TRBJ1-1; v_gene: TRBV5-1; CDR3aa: CASSLRGQLGWDTEAFF; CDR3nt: TGCGCCAGCAGCTTGCGCGGGCAGTTGGGCTGGGACACTGAAGCTTTCTTT
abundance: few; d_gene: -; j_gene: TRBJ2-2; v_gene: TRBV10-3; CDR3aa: CAISESQGNTGELFF; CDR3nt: TGTGCCATCAGTGAGAGCCAGGGGAACACCGGGGAGCTGTTTTTT
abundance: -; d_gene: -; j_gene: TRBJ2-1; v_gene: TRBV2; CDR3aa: CASSGGGNEQFF; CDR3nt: TGTGCCAGCAGTGGAGGGGGCAATGAGCAGTTCTTC
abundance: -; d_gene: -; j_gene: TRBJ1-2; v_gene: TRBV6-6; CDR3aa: CASTEGRYGYTF; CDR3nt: TGTGCCAGCACTGAGGGCCGCTATGGCTACACCTTC
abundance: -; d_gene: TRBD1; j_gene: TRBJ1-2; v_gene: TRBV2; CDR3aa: CASSVRQGVIYGYTF; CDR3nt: TGTGCCAGCAGTGTCAGACAGGGGGTTATCTATGGCTACACCTTC
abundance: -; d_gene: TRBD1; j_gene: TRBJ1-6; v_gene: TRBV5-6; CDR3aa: CASSPDRESPLHF; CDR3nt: TGTGCCAGCAGCCCTGACAGGGAATCACCCCTCCACTTT
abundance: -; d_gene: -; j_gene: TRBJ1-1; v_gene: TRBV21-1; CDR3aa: CASSKENMDLGDYTEAFF; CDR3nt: TGTGCCAGCAGCAAAGAAAATATGGATCTCGGAGACTACACTGAAGCTTTCTTT
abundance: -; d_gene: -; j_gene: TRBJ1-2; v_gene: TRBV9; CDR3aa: CASSVEDSRGRATF; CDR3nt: TGTGCCAGCAGCGTAGAAGACAGCCGTGGCCGAGCCACCTTC
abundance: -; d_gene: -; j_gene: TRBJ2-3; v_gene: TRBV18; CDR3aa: CASSPLSGGTYTDTQYF; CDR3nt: TGTGCCAGCTCACCACTCTCTGGTGGGACTTACACAGATACGCAGTATTTT
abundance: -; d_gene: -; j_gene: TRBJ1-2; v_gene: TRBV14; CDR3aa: CASSHLTPPVGLFYGYTF; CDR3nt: TGTGCCAGCAGCCATTTAACCCCACCCGTTGGTCTATTCTATGGCTACACCTTC
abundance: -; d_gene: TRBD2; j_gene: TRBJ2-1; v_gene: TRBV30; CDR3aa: CAWSDPESSGRNNEQFF; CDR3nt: TGTGCCTGGAGTGACCCCGAGTCTAGCGGGAGAAATAATGAGCAGTTCTTC
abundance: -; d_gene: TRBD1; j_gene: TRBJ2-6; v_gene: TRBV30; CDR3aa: CAWSVDRGDSGANVLTF; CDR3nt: TGTGCCTGGAGTGTAGACAGGGGAGACTCTGGGGCCAACGTCCTGACTTTC
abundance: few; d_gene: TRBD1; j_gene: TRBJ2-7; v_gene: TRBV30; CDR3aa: CAWVRDRPYEQYF; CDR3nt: TGTGCCTGGGTCCGGGACAGGCCCTACGAGCAGTACTTC
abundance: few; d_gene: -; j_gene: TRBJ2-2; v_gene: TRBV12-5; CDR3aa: CASGLVLSGELFF; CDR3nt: TGTGCTAGTGGTTTGGTACTATCCGGGGAGCTGTTTTTT
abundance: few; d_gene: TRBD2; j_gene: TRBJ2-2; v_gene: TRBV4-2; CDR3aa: CASSQPGQRGRTGELFF; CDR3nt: TGTGCCAGCAGCCAACCCGGACAGCGGGGGCGCACCGGGGAGCTGTTTTTT
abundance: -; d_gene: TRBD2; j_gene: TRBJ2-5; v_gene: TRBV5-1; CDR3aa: CASRLAGVVGETQYF; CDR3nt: TGCGCCAGCAGACTAGCGGGGGTAGTCGGGGAGACCCAGTACTTC
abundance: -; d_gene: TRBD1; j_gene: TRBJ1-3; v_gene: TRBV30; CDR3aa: CASPDRVGNTIYF; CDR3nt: TGTGCCTCCCCGGACAGGGTTGGAAACACCATATATTTT
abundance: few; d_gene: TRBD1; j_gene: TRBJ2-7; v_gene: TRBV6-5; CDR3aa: CASSYRGQGTYEQYF; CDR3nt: TGTGCCAGCAGTTACCGCGGACAGGGAACCTACGAGCAGTACTTC
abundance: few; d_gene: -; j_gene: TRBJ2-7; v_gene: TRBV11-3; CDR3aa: CASSLISGGVNEQYF; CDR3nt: TGTGCCAGCAGCTTAATCTCTGGGGGCGTAAACGAGCAGTACTTC
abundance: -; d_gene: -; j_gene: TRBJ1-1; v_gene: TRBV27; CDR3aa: CASSLWWRGTEAFF; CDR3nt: TGTGCCAGCAGTTTATGGTGGAGAGGGACTGAAGCTTTCTTT
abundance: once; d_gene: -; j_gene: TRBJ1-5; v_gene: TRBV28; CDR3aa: CASSLTRNLPQHF; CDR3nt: TGTGCCAGCAGTTTGACTAGGAACCTCCCCCAGCATTTT
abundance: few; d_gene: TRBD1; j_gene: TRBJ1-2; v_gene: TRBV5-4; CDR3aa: CASSLGGQGLSGYTF; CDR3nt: TGTGCCAGCAGCTTGGGCGGACAGGGACTAAGTGGCTACACCTTC
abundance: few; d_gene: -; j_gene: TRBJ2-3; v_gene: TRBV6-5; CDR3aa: CASRVGLTDTQYF; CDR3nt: TGTGCCAGCAGGGTAGGACTGACAGATACGCAGTATTTT
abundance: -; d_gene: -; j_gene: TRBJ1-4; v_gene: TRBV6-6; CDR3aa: CASSAGAAEKLFF; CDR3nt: TGTGCCAGCAGCGCGGGCGCCGCAGAAAAACTGTTTTTT
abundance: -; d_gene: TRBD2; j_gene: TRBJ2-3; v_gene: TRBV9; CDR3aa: CASSVVVAGVSTDTQYF; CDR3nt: TGTGCCAGCAGCGTAGTCGTAGCGGGAGTCAGCACAGATACGCAGTATTTT
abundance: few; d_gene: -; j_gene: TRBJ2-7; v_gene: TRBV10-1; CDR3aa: CASSEWAGPYEQYF; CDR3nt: TGCGCCAGCAGTGAGTGGGCGGGGCCGTACGAGCAGTACTTC
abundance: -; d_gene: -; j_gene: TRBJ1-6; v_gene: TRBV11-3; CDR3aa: CASSLQGYNSPLHF; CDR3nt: TGTGCCAGCAGCTTGCAGGGCTATAATTCACCCCTCCACTTT
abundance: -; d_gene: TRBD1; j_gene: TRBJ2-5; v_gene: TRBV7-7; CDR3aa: CASSPGGTGTQETQYF; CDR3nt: TGTGCCAGCAGCCCAGGGGGGACAGGTACTCAAGAGACCCAGTACTTC
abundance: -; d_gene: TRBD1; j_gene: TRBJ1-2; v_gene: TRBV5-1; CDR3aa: CASSLSRGLEGYTF; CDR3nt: TGCGCCAGCAGCTTGAGCAGGGGGCTGGAAGGCTACACCTTC
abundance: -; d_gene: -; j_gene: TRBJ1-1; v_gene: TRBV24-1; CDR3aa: CATSESRGEAFF; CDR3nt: TGTGCCACCAGTGAGAGCCGAGGGGAAGCTTTCTTT
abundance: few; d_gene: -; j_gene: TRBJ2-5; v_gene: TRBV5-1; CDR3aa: CASSLDGTGGETQYF; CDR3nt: TGCGCCAGCAGCTTGGATGGGACTGGAGGCGAGACCCAGTACTTC
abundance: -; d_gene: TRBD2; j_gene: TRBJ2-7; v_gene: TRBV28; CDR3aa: CASSLRGGGNYEQYF; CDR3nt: TGTGCCAGCAGTTTACGTGGCGGGGGGAACTACGAGCAGTACTTC
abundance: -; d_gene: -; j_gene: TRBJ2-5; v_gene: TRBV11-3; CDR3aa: CASSFRQGGSGETQYF; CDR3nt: TGTGCCAGCAGCTTCAGGCAGGGGGGCTCCGGGGAGACCCAGTACTTC
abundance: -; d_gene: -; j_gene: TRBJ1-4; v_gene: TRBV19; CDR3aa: CASNPAGESTNEKLFF; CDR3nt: TGTGCCAGTAACCCAGCAGGGGAATCGACTAATGAAAAACTGTTTTTT
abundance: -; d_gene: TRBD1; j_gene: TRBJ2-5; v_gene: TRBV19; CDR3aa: CASSKPGGAFGETQYF; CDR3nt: TGTGCCAGTAGTAAACCAGGGGGCGCGTTTGGAGAGACCCAGTACTTC
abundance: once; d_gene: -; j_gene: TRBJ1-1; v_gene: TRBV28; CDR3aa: CASSPHRAGTEAFF; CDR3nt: TGTGCCAGCAGTCCCCACAGGGCGGGTACTGAAGCTTTCTTT
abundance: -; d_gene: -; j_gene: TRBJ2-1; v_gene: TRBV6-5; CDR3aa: CASSYSEAREQFF; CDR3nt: TGTGCCAGCAGTTACTCCGAAGCACGGGAGCAGTTCTTC
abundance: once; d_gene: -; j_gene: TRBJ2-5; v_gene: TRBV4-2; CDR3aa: CASSHGSRDQETQYF; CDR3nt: TGTGCCAGCAGCCACGGCTCCAGGGACCAAGAGACCCAGTACTTC
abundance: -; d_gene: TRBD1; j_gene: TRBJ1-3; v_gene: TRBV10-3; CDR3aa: CATSQGAGNTIYF; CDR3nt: TGTGCCACCTCGCAGGGGGCCGGAAACACCATATATTTT
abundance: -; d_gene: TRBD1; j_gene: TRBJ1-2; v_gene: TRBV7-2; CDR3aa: CASSLVTGGSGYTF; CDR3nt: TGTGCCAGCAGCTTAGTTACAGGGGGCTCTGGCTACACCTTC